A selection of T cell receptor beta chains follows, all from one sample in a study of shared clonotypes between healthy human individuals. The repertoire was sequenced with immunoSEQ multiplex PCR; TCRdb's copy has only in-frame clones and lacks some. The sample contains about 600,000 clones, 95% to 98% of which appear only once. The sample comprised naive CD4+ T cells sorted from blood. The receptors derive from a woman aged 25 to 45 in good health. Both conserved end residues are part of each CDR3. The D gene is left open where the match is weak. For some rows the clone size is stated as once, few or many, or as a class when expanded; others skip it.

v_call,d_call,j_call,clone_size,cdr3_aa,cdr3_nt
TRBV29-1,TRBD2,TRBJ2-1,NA,CSVQGLVVYEQFF,TGCAGCGTCCAGGGACTAGTGGTCTATGAGCAGTTCTTC
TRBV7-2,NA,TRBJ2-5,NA,CASSPSKETQYF,TGTGCCAGCAGCCCTTCCAAAGAGACCCAGTACTTC
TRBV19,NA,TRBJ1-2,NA,CASRGGQTYGYTF,TGTGCCAGTAGGGGCGGACAGACCTATGGCTACACCTTC
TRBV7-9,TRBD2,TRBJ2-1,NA,CASSAKGSGTYNEQFF,TGTGCCAGCAGCGCGAAGGGTAGCGGGACCTACAATGAGCAGTTCTTC
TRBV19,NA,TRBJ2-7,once,CASSNREYEQYF,TGTGCCAGTAGTAACAGAGAGTACGAGCAGTACTTC
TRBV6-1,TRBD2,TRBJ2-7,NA,CASNPGLAGVVQYF,TGTGCCAGCAACCCGGGACTAGCGGGAGTGGTGCAGTACTTC
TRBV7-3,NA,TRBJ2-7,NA,CASSPSGRSYEQYF,TGTGCCAGCAGCCCCAGCGGCAGGAGCTACGAGCAGTACTTC
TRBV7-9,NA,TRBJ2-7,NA,CASSSSGFYEQYF,TGTGCCAGCAGCTCTAGTGGGTTTTACGAGCAGTACTTC
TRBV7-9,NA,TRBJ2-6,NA,CASSSNSGANVLTF,TGTGCCAGCAGCTCGAACTCTGGGGCCAACGTCCTGACTTTC
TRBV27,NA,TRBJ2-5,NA,CASSEGETQYF,TGTGCCAGCAGCGAGGGGGAGACCCAGTACTTC
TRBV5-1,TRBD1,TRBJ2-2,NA,CASSDRGSITGELFF,TGCGCCAGCAGCGACAGGGGGTCGATCACCGGGGAGCTGTTTTTT
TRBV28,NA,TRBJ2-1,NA,CASSPIWGADNEQFF,TGTGCCAGCAGTCCCATATGGGGGGCGGACAATGAGCAGTTCTTC
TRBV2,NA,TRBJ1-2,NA,CASSGQPNYGYTF,TGTGCCAGCAGTGGTCAGCCGAACTATGGCTACACCTTC
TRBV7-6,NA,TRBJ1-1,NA,CASSTTVNTEAFF,TGTGCCAGCAGCACGACGGTAAACACTGAAGCTTTCTTT
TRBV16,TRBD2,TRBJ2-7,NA,CASSQSQAGVSEQYF,TGTGCCAGCAGCCAATCTCAAGCGGGAGTGTCTGAGCAGTACTTC
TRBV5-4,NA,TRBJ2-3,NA,CASSAGPAEDTQYF,TGTGCCAGCAGCGCGGGACCGGCGGAAGATACGCAGTATTTT
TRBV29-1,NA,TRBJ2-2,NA,CSATRVDTGELFF,TGCAGCGCTACCCGGGTGGACACCGGGGAGCTGTTTTTT
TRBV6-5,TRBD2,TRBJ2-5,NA,CASSYQGLAGETQYF,TGTGCCAGCAGTTACCAAGGACTAGCTGGGGAGACCCAGTACTTC
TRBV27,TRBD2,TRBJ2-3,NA,CASRPHLAGTSTDTQYF,TGTGCCAGCAGGCCTCATCTAGCGGGCACTAGCACAGATACGCAGTATTTT
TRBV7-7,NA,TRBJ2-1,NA,CASSEPTSSYNEQFF,TGTGCCAGCAGCGAACCTACCAGCTCCTACAATGAGCAGTTCTTC
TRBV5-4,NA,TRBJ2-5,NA,CASSLVQKQETQYF,TGTGCCAGCAGCTTGGTTCAGAAACAAGAGACCCAGTACTTC
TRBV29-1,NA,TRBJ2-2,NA,CSVLETGKNTGELFF,TGCAGCGTCCTTGAAACAGGGAAGAACACCGGGGAGCTGTTTTTT
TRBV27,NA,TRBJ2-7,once,CASSSATGSGAYEQYF,TGTGCCAGCAGTTCAGCGACAGGCTCGGGCGCCTACGAGCAGTACTTC
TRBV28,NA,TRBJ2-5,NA,CASSLHRGGVGGEETQYF,TGTGCCAGCAGTTTACACAGGGGGGGAGTTGGCGGTGAAGAGACCCAGTACTTC
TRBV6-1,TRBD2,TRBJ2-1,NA,CASADPGTRRNEQFF,TGTGCCAGCGCCGATCCCGGGACTAGACGTAATGAGCAGTTCTTC
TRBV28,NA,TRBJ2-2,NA,CASSRLGAGELFF,TGTGCCAGCAGTCGCCTGGGGGCCGGGGAGCTGTTTTTT
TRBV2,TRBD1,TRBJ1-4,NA,CASSESWGQANEKLFF,TGTGCCAGCAGTGAAAGCTGGGGACAGGCCAATGAAAAACTGTTTTTT
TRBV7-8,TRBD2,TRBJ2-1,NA,CASRLAGALFEQFF,TGTGCCAGCAGACTAGCGGGGGCCTTGTTTGAGCAGTTCTTC
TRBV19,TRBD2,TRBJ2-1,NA,CASSIQSGRSDNEQFF,TGTGCCAGTAGTATTCAGAGCGGGAGAAGCGACAATGAGCAGTTCTTC
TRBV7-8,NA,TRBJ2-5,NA,CASSLGLQETQYF,TGTGCCAGCAGCTTGGGGCTACAAGAGACCCAGTACTTC
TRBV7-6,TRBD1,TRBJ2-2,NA,CASSLRTGYTGELFF,TGTGCCAGCAGCCTTCGGACAGGGTACACCGGGGAGCTGTTTTTT
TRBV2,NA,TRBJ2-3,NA,CASSVARESFTDTQYF,TGTGCCAGCAGTGTCGCTAGGGAAAGCTTCACAGATACGCAGTATTTT
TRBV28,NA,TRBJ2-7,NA,CASSAWTYTYEQYF,TGTGCCAGCAGTGCGTGGACGTACACCTACGAGCAGTACTTC
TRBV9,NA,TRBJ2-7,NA,CASSYRQEPYEQYF,TGTGCCAGCAGCTATCGACAGGAACCCTACGAGCAGTACTTC
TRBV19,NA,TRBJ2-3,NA,CASTRVSFTDTQYF,TGTGCCAGTACCCGGGTTTCTTTCACAGATACGCAGTATTTT
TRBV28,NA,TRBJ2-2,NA,CASRGRGDLVSNTGELFF,TGTGCCAGCAGAGGCAGAGGCGATTTAGTTTCGAACACCGGGGAGCTGTTTTTT
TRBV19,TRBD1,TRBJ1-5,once,CASSPGTGISNQPQHF,TGTGCCAGTAGTCCCGGGACAGGGATTAGCAATCAGCCCCAGCATTTT
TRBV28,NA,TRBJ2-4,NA,CASSLTVNIQYF,TGTGCCAGCAGTTTGACGGTAAACATTCAGTACTTC
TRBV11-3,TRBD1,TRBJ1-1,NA,CASSFGTGTEAFF,TGTGCCAGCAGCTTCGGGACAGGGACTGAAGCTTTCTTT
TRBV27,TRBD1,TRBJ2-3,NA,CASSAGQGGYTQYF,TGTGCCAGCAGTGCAGGACAGGGTGGGTATACGCAGTATTTT
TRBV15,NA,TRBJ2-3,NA,CATSVLSADTQYF,TGTGCCACCAGTGTCTTATCAGCAGATACGCAGTATTTT
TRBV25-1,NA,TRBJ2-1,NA,CASSGGRSGVGNEQFF,TGTGCCAGCAGTGGTGGTAGGAGCGGCGTAGGGAATGAGCAGTTCTTC
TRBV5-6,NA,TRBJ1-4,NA,CASSLFGVSSSGKLFF,TGTGCCAGCAGCTTATTCGGGGTTTCCTCTTCGGGAAAACTGTTTTTT
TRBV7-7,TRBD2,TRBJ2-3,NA,CASSLGASGTTDTQYF,TGTGCCAGCAGCTTAGGGGCTAGCGGGACCACAGATACGCAGTATTTT
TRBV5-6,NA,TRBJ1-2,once,CASSSLRGGYTF,TGTGCCAGCAGCTCGCTTCGTGGCGGCTACACCTTC
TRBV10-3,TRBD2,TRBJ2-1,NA,CAIGTSGSYNEQFF,TGTGCCATAGGAACTAGCGGGTCCTACAATGAGCAGTTCTTC
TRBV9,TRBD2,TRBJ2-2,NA,CASSAAERETGELFF,TGTGCCAGCAGCGCCGCGGAGCGGGAGACCGGGGAGCTGTTTTTT